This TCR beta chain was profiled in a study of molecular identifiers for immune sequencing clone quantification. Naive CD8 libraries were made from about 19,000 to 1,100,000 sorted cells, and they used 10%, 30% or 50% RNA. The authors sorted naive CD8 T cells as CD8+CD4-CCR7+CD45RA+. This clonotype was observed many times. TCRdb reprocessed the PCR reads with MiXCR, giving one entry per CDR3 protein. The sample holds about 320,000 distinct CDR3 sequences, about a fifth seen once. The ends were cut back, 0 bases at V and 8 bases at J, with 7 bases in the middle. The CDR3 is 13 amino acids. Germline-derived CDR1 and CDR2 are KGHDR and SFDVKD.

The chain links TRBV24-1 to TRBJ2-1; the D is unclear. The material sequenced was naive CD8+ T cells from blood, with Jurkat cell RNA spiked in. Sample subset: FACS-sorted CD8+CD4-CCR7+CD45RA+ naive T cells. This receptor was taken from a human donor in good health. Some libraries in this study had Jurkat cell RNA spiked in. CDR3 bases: TGTGCCACCAGTGATTTGCTAGGCCATGAGCAGTTCTTC. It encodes CATSDLLGHEQFF.